The sequence of this TCR beta chain was determined in a study of CD8 T cells in Susac syndrome. Overall study: Within the sequenced group of Susac syndrome patients, over five showed active disease and eight were in remission. Study-level results: TCR sequencing and HLA analysis covered a relatively small number of individuals.

Bulk CD8+ and CD4+ cells came from magnetic negative isolation; CD8+ TEMRA by FACS. About this clonotype itself: What it binds is unknown.

A quantity of about 0.5 to 1 ug RNA underwent reverse transcription using random hexamers. immunoSEQ multiplex PCR amplified TCR beta CDR3 across 54 Vbeta, 13 Jbeta. MiXCR, applied by TCRdb to the immunoSEQ multiplex PCR reads, yields one record per CDR3 protein. The sample shows about 150,000 distinct CDR3 sequences, 85% to 95% of them seen only once. The CDR3 covers 12 residues. Deletions cut 5 bases from V and 7 bases from J, with 15 bases between. The germline V gene encodes CDR1 GTSNPN and CDR2 SVGIG (reference sequence). Specimen: CD8+ T cells from PBMCs. The source of this sequence is a human donor with Susac syndrome. The chain is built from TRBV30 and TRBJ2-7; D is unclear. This CDR3 reads CAWASIGREQYF. The CDR3 DNA is TGTGCCTGGGCATCGATCGGCCGGGAGCAGTACTTC. The variable domain in full, with the rest retrieved from reference TRBV30 and TRBJ2-7, is SQTIHQWPATLVQPVGSPLSLECTVEGTSNPNLYWYRQAAGRGLQLLFYSVGIGQISSEVPQNLSASRPQDRQFILSSKKLLLSDSGFYLCAWASIGREQYFGPGTRLTVT.